One sample yielded the 30 T cell receptor beta chains listed below, sequenced in a study of T cells in Graves' hyperthyroidism and ophthalmopathy. TCR beta CDR3 region amplification was performed from RNA transcripts. HTBI primers were employed in a first-round RT-PCR of the TCR CDR3. MiXCR, applied by TCRdb to the multiplex PCR reads, yields one record per CDR3 protein. This table holds approximately 690,000 distinct CDR3 sequences, roughly 20% found once. The sample comprised blood. The receptors originated from a young man with Graves' ophthalmopathy.

This clonotype was detected a few times. V gene TRBV9 combines with J gene TRBJ1-4, with a weak D call TRBD1 (5 bases). The V gene lost 0 bases and the J gene lost 3 bases, with 9 bases spanning the gap. CDR3 length: 15 residues. Germline V gene sequence: CDR1 SGDLS, CDR2 YYNGEE. The CDR3, as DNA: TGTGCCAGCAGCGTAGATGGGGGACCTAATGAAAAACTGTTTTTT. Translated, it gives CASSVDGGPNEKLFF.

The CDR3 DNA reads TGTGCCAGCAGTTTAGCGGGAGCCGCGCGGGAGCAGTACTTC. Residues: CASSLAGAAREQYF. The chain links TRBV6-2 or TRBV6-3 to TRBJ2-7, with 9 bases fitting TRBD2. V shed 4 bases and J 7 bases; nucleotides not matched to a gene: 8. CDR1 is MNHEY and CDR2 is SVGEGT in the germline V gene. The CDR3 loop spans 14 amino acids.

Notes on this clonotype: A read error is possible here, since a much larger clone lies one base away. The rearrangement links TRBV28 to TRBJ2-3; a possible D gene is TRBD1 (6 bases). V was cut by 5 bases and J by 2 bases, with 23 bases left in between. This CDR3 spans 18 amino acids. CDR1 is MDHEN, CDR2 SYDVKM, per germline. Written as DNA, the CDR3 is TGTGCCAGCAGTCTCGCTTCGGGGTACAGGGAGAACACAGATACGCAGTATTTT. Encoded protein: CASSLASGYRENTDTQYF.

This clonotype was seen more than once but under ten times. The V call is TRBV27, the J call TRBJ2-7; D perhaps matches TRBD2 (6 bases). The CDR3 totals 14 residues. V was trimmed by 6 bases and J by 3 bases, leaving 15 bases between them. Germline assignment: CDR1 MNHEY and CDR2 SMNVEV (reference sequence). The CDR3 bases are TGTGCCAGCAGGCCGGGACTTCCCAACTACGAGCAGTACTTC. Its translation is CASRPGLPNYEQYF.

This clonotype was seen repeatedly, ten times or more. The chain is built from TRBV7-2 and TRBJ2-3, with 10 bases that match TRBD1. The V gene's germline CDR1 is SGHTA and CDR2 FQGNSA. The ends lost 5 bases at V and 3 bases at J; junction bases unmatched: 8. CDR3 length: 16 residues. The CDR3 reads CASSPGQGGQTDTQYF. The CDR3 bases are TGTGCCAGCAGCCCTGGACAGGGGGGGCAAACAGATACGCAGTATTTT.

The V and J genes are TRBV5-5 and TRBJ1-6; no clear D. V lost 4 bases, J lost 10 bases, and 21 bases lay in between. Germline values: CDR1 SGHKS, CDR2 YYEKEE (reference sequence). The CDR3 loop spans 16 amino acids. Written as DNA, the CDR3 is TGTGCCAGCAGCCAAGAACGACCCGACGCGGGGTCACCCCTCCACTTT. Its translation: CASSQERPDAGSPLHF.

About this clonotype itself: A read error is possible here, since a much larger clone lies one base away. The CDR3 ends on some other residue instead of the conserved phenylalanine or tryptophan, so this is likely a read error. V gene TRBV3-1 combines with J gene TRBJ2-7; 7 positions agree with TRBD1. V was clipped by 0 bases and J by 3 bases; unmatched bases: 2. The CDR3 spans 14 residues. In germline, CDR1 is LGHDT, CDR2 YNNKEL (reference sequence). The CDR3 loop reads CASSQDRGRYEQYL. CDR3 in DNA: TGTGCCAGCAGCCAAGATAGGGGGCGCTACGAGCAGTACCTC.

The chain joins TRBV11-2 to TRBJ2-2; no clear D. This CDR3 is 14 amino acids long. V was clipped by 2 bases and J by 4 bases, with 8 bases between them. Per germline, CDR1 SGHAT and CDR2 FQNNGV. CDR3 in DNA: TGTGCCAGCAGCTTATACTGGGCCACCGGGGAGCTGTTTTTT. Protein: CASSLYWATGELFF.

The CDR3 region is CSASKGAHNEQFF. The CDR3 coding sequence is TGCAGTGCTAGTAAAGGGGCCCACAATGAGCAGTTCTTC. The V call is TRBV20-1, the J call TRBJ2-1; D might be TRBD1 (5 bases). The CDR3 is 13 amino acids. CDR1 and CDR2 from the germline V gene are DFQATT and SNEGSKA (reference sequence). Trimming stripped 3 bases from V and 5 bases from J, with 11 bases between.

This clonotype was picked up a small number of times. The chain uses TRBV3-1 and TRBJ2-2, with a tentative D call TRBD2 (5 bases). There are 16 residues in the CDR3. V was trimmed by 1 base and J by 4 bases, leaving 13 bases between them. Germline V gives CDR1 LGHDT, CDR2 YNNKEL (reference sequence). CDR3 sequence reads: CASSQGPRESTGELFF. The CDR3 nucleotides read TGTGCCAGCAGCCAAGGACCGAGGGAGAGCACCGGGGAGCTGTTTTTT. Looking up the rest from reference TRBV3-1 and TRBJ2-2 gives the full variable domain: DTAVSQTPKYLVTQMGNDKSIKCEQNLGHDTMYWYKQDSKKFLKIMFSYNNKELIINETVPNRFSPKSPDKAHLNLHINSLELGDSAVYFCASSQGPRESTGELFFGEGSRLTVL.

The chain employs TRBV19 and TRBJ1-5; 8 bases are shared with TRBD1. The CDR3 covers 15 residues. CDR1 and CDR2 from the germline V gene are LNHDA and SQIVND (reference sequence). Trimming cost V 6 bases and J 4 bases; bases outside gene matches: 8. The CDR3 DNA reads TGTGCCAGTAGCACGCAGGGGGCTGGGAATCAGCCCCAGCATTTT. It specifies CASSTQGAGNQPQHF.

V and J are TRBV19 and TRBJ1-5; 12 bases map to TRBD1. With 4 bases clipped from V and 4 bases from J, the junction kept 2 bases outside the gene matches. CDR3 length: 15 residues. Per germline, CDR1 LNHDA and CDR2 SQIVND (reference sequence). CDR3 loop: CASSKGQGANQPQHF. The CDR3, as DNA: TGTGCCAGTAGTAAGGGACAGGGGGCAAATCAGCCCCAGCATTTT.

V gene TRBV7-8 combines with J gene TRBJ2-7, with no clear D. Germline V gene lookup returns CDR1 SGHVS and CDR2 FQNEAQ. The CDR3 length is 13 residues. V dropped 6 bases and J dropped 7 bases, with 16 bases sitting between them. The CDR3 bases are TGTGCCAGCAGTCAAGGACGTAAGGATGAGCAGTACTTC. Its translation: CASSQGRKDEQYF.

This clonotype was counted between two and nine times. The CDR3 DNA reads TGTGCCAGCAGTACGACAGGGGACAATCAGCCCCAGCATTTT. This gives the protein CASSTTGDNQPQHF. The chain combines TRBV6-2 or TRBV6-3 with TRBJ1-5; 8 nucleotides align to TRBD1. The CDR3 contains 14 residues. V gave up 5 bases and J gave up 3 bases; unmatched junction bases: 3. Germline V gives CDR1 MNHEY, CDR2 SVGEGT.

The V and J genes are TRBV10-2 and TRBJ2-7, with D unclear. Germline V CDR1 and CDR2: WSHSY, SAAADI. The CDR3 covers 11 residues. Between the trimmed V and J ends, which lost 7 bases and 2 bases, there was a span of 6 bases. CDR3 nucleotides: TGCGCCAGCAAAGCAGCCTACGAGCAGTACTTC. Residues: CASKAAYEQYF.

V and J are TRBV6-5 and TRBJ2-7; D might be TRBD2 (6 bases). The CDR3 contains 13 residues. The germline CDR1 and CDR2 sequences are MNHEY and SVGAGI. V was shortened by 4 bases and J by 7 bases, with 14 bases between the two germline ends. Written as DNA, the CDR3 is TGTGCCAGCAGTTCTAGGGGACTGGGAGAGCAGTACTTC. This gives the protein CASSSRGLGEQYF.

This clonotype was counted many times. This sequence joins TRBV2 and TRBJ1-6, with no clear D. This CDR3 contains 13 residues. CDR1 SNHLY and CDR2 FYNNEI come from the germline V gene. V dropped 8 bases and J dropped 7 bases, with 12 bases sitting between them. CDR3 bases: TGTGCCAGCGCTACCTCCGAGAATTCACCCCTCCACTTT. Residues: CASATSENSPLHF.

This clonotype was found a few times. The gene calls are TRBV7-2 and TRBJ1-5, with D maybe TRBD1 (6 bases). The germline V gene encodes CDR1 SGHTA and CDR2 FQGNSA. V was trimmed by 5 bases and J by 0 bases, leaving 11 bases between them. The CDR3 is 15 amino acids. The CDR3 nucleotides read TGTGCCAGCAGCCCCAACAGGGCTAGCAATCAGCCCCAGCATTTT. This gives the protein CASSPNRASNQPQHF.

The rearrangement links TRBV3-1 to TRBJ1-5; 8 bases match TRBD1. V lost 6 bases to trimming and J lost 6 bases; unmatched junction nucleotides: 10. The germline CDR1 and CDR2 sequences are LGHDT and YNNKEL (reference sequence). The CDR3 totals 15 residues. This CDR3 reads CASSQQPGGGQPQHF. The CDR3 bases are TGTGCCAGCAGTCAACAACCAGGGGGCGGTCAGCCCCAGCATTTT.

Concerning this clonotype: This may stem from a read error, because a much larger clone lies one nucleotide away. The chain uses TRBV3-1 and TRBJ2-7; D unclear. The CDR3 is made up of 13 amino acids. V was pared by 4 bases and J by 7 bases, with 14 bases between. The germline gives CDR1 LGHDT, CDR2 YNNKEL (reference sequence). DNA of the CDR3: TGTGCCAGCAGCCGTGGAGCGTTTAGGGAGCAGTACTTC. Its translation is CASSRGAFREQYF.

This chain uses TRBV5-1 with TRBJ1-2; weak D call: TRBD1 (6 bases). The CDR3 length is 13 residues. V lost 4 bases to trimming and J lost 7 bases, with 14 bases between them. Germline-derived CDR1 and CDR2 are SGHRS and YFSETQ. For the CDR3, the DNA is TGCGCCAGCAGCGAAGGGGGGGCGTTTGGCTACACCTTC. Its protein is CASSEGGAFGYTF.

The chain joins TRBV20-1 to TRBJ1-5; D remains unclear. Trimming removed 0 bases at V and 7 bases at J, with 7 bases between. The CDR3 has 12 amino acids. Germline lookup yields CDR1 DFQATT and CDR2 SNEGSKA (reference sequence). Written as DNA, the CDR3 is TGCAGTGCTAGAGATGGAGAGCAGCCCCAGCATTTT. This encodes CSARDGEQPQHF.

This clonotype was observed a handful of times. The V call is TRBV6-1, the J call TRBJ2-3; D not certain. Trimming left V 6 bases short and J 1 base short, with 8 bases between. Germline CDR1 MNHNS, CDR2 SASEGT. There are 13 residues in the CDR3. Here the CDR3 reads CASRPFGTDTQYF. The CDR3 DNA reads as TGTGCCAGCAGACCATTCGGCACAGATACGCAGTATTTT.

The table lists this clonotype with a few counts. The chain is built from TRBV29-1 and TRBJ2-5, with D unresolved. Germline CDR1 SQVTM, CDR2 ANQGSEA. V lost 7 bases and J lost 1, with 13 bases in between. This CDR3 comprises 13 residues. The CDR3 protein is CSGRRAPQETQYF. CDR3 DNA sequence: TGCAGCGGCAGAAGGGCCCCCCAAGAGACCCAGTACTTC.

This sequence joins TRBV12-3 or TRBV12-4 and TRBJ1-1; D unresolved. V was pared by 7 bases and J by 0 bases, with 9 bases between. The CDR3 has 13 residues. CDR3 residues: CASTRELNTEAFF. CDR3 in DNA: TGTGCCAGCACCCGGGAGTTGAACACTGAAGCTTTCTTT.

This clonotype turned up a few times. A clone one base away is much larger, so this may be a read error. The chain joins TRBV20-1 to TRBJ2-7; TRBD1 aligns across 9 bases. Per germline, CDR1 DFQATT and CDR2 SNEGSKA (reference sequence). The CDR3 is 13 amino acids. DNA for the CDR3: TGCAGTGCCCAGGACAGGGGATCCTACGGGCAGTACTTC. Encoded protein: CSAQDRGSYGQYF.

V is TRBV19 and J is TRBJ2-1, with D uncertain. There are 15 residues in the CDR3. Germline V gives CDR1 LNHDA, CDR2 SQIVND (reference sequence). V dropped 8 bases and J dropped 2 bases, with 16 bases sitting between them. The CDR3 DNA is TGTGCCAGTCAACCGGACGTCTCCCCCTACAATGAGCAGTTCTTC. Amino acid sequence: CASQPDVSPYNEQFF.

The J gene is TRBJ2-3, the V gene TRBV27; 9 bases fit TRBD1. Germline lookup yields CDR1 MNHEY and CDR2 SMNVEV (reference sequence). V gave up 5 bases and J gave up 4 bases; unmatched junction bases: 13. This CDR3 region has 17 residues. The CDR3 nucleotides are TGTGCCAGCAGTCTCCGCGATGGGACAGGGAACCCAGATACGCAGTATTTT. Translating it yields CASSLRDGTGNPDTQYF.

The sample holds a few counts of this clonotype. The chain joins TRBV7-2 to TRBJ2-7; no firm D call. Trimming shortened V by 0 bases and J by 3 bases, and 9 bases separated the two germline ends. Germline-derived CDR1 and CDR2 are SGHTA and FQGNSA. There are 14 residues in the CDR3. CDR3: CASSLAGHYYEQYF. CDR3 in DNA: TGTGCCAGCAGCTTAGCCGGCCATTACTACGAGCAGTACTTC.

V gene TRBV5-1 combines with J gene TRBJ2-7; 7 bases line up with TRBD2. Germline V gene sequence: CDR1 SGHRS, CDR2 YFSETQ. This CDR3 is built from 15 residues. V was pared by 0 bases and J by 4 bases, with 7 bases of the junction left unmatched. The CDR3 loop reads CASSLGPSGVYEQYF. CDR3 DNA: TGCGCCAGCAGCTTGGGCCCTAGCGGAGTTTACGAGCAGTACTTC.